Following are 17 T cell receptor beta chains from one sample sequenced in a study of cytotoxic CD8 clonotypes in ibrutinib-treated CLL. Measured with immunoSEQ multiplex PCR; TCRdb has only the in-frame clones, and not every one. The repertoire has 9,500 to 12,000 clones, approximately 85% of them found once; the top ten carry approximately 22%. The input for sequencing was PBMCs, taken at disease progression, from a patient treated with ibrutinib. These receptors were obtained from a human donor with chronic lymphocytic leukemia.

V usage is TRBV5-8 and J usage is TRBJ2-2, with 9 positions matching TRBD1. The CDR3 is 15 amino acids. CDR1 is SGHTS and CDR2 is YDEGEE in the germline V gene. J gave up 4 bases and V 4 bases, and 5 bases lay outside the gene matches. The CDR3 is CASSRTGAFTGELFF. As DNA, the CDR3 is TGTGCCAGCAGCAGGACAGGGGCCTTCACCGGGGAGCTGTTTTTT.

The chain combines TRBV5-1 with TRBJ2-6, with D perhaps matching TRBD2 (5 bases). The CDR3 loop spans 15 amino acids. The germline V and J ends were trimmed by 4 bases and 0 bases, with 8 bases remaining between them. Germline CDR1 SGHRS, CDR2 YFSETQ. CDR3 amino acids: CASSLTSSGANVLTF. The CDR3 DNA sequence: TGCGCCAGCAGCCTAACTAGCTCTGGGGCCAACGTCCTGACTTTC.

This clone has just one count. This sequence joins TRBV5-1 and TRBJ2-1; 8 nucleotides line up with TRBD2. V shed 0 bases, J shed 12 bases, and the junction held 8 bases outside the gene matches. The germline CDR1 and CDR2 sequences are SGHRS and YFSETQ. The CDR3 spans 14 residues. CDR3 sequence (DNA): TGCGCCAGCAGCTTGGACGCGATAGCGGGATGGCAGTTCTTC. Translated: CASSLDAIAGWQFF.

The V and J genes are TRBV11-1 and TRBJ2-2; no clear D. CDR3 length: 12 amino acids. CDR1 and CDR2 from the germline V gene are SGHAT and FQDESV (reference sequence). Trimming stripped 1 base from V and 5 bases from J, with 2 bases between. DNA of the CDR3: TGTGCCAGCAGCTTAGGAACCGGGGAGCTGTTTTTT. It is translated as CASSLGTGELFF.

The chain uses TRBV14 and TRBJ2-7; 12 nucleotides agree with TRBD1. The germline V gene has CDR1 SGHDN and CDR2 FVKESK. V gave up 4 bases and J gave up 4 bases; unmatched junction bases: 8. The CDR3 is 16 amino acids. CDR3 loop: CASSRVRDRGPYEQYF. The CDR3 coding sequence is TGTGCCAGCAGCCGGGTTAGGGACAGGGGGCCGTACGAGCAGTACTTC.

The chain has TRBV29-1 and TRBJ1-2; TRBD1 might be the D (5 bases). V was clipped by 6 bases and J by 7 bases, with 18 bases between them. CDR1 is SQVTM and CDR2 is ANQGSEA in the germline V gene. The CDR3 has 13 amino acids. CDR3 residues: CSVDGSDSRGYTF. The DNA for the CDR3 is TGCAGCGTGGACGGTTCCGACAGCCGTGGCTACACCTTC.

This clone was found a few times. The chain has TRBV9 and TRBJ1-2; 8 bases align to TRBD1. V trimming: 6 bases; J trimming: 6 bases; junction bases outside the gene matches: 10. This CDR3 is built from 14 residues. Germline assignment: CDR1 SGDLS and CDR2 YYNGEE. The CDR3 protein is CASTNGQGFDGYTF. The CDR3 DNA reads TGTGCCAGCACCAACGGACAGGGCTTCGATGGCTACACCTTC. The full variable domain, in which reference TRBV9 and TRBJ1-2 provide the parts outside the CDR3, is DSGVTQTPKHLITATGQRVTLRCSPRSGDLSVYWYQQSLDQGLQFLIQYYNGEERAKGNILERFSAQQFPDLHSELNLSSLELGDSALYFCASTNGQGFDGYTFGSGTRLTVV.

This clone was counted a single time. This rearrangement joins TRBV27 to TRBJ1-5, with D possibly TRBD1 on 6 matching bases. Germline V lookup: CDR1 MNHEY, CDR2 SMNVEV (reference sequence). CDR3 length: 15 residues. V lost 3 bases and J lost 3, with 12 bases in between. The CDR3 nucleotides are TGTGCCAGCAGTTTGGAGGGGGGGGACAATCAGCCCCAGCATTTT. Translating it yields CASSLEGGDNQPQHF.

This clone was seen only a few times. This chain links TRBV14 with TRBJ1-2, with unresolved D. Germline CDR1 SGHDN, CDR2 FVKESK. This CDR3 is 16 amino acids long. The V gene lost 1 base and the J gene lost 3 bases, with 15 bases spanning the gap. The CDR3 spells CASSQVADIADYGYTF. CDR3 DNA sequence: TGTGCCAGCAGCCAAGTGGCCGACATAGCGGACTATGGCTACACCTTC.

This chain connects TRBV9 to TRBJ1-3; TRBD1 might be the D (6 bases). V lost 0 bases and J lost 0, with 16 bases in between. This CDR3 is 18 amino acids long. Per the germline V gene, CDR1 is SGDLS and CDR2 is YYNGEE. CDR3 coding DNA: TGTGCCAGCAGCGTAGGCGGGGGCCAGGCAAGCTCTGGAAACACCATATATTTT. It yields the protein CASSVGGGQASSGNTIYF.

The chain uses TRBV2 and TRBJ2-5; D not resolved. From germline, CDR1 is SNHLY and CDR2 FYNNEI. Trimming took off 6 bases at V and 4 bases at J, with 6 bases between the two ends. The CDR3 runs to 11 residues. CDR3 protein: CASRIVETQYF. CDR3 nucleotide sequence: TGTGCCAGCAGGATTGTAGAGACCCAGTACTTC.

V is TRBV10-2 and J is TRBJ2-7; 8 nucleotides line up with TRBD2. The CDR3 covers 13 residues. The ends lost 10 bases at V and 4 bases at J; junction bases unmatched: 9. CDR1 is WSHSY, CDR2 SAAADI, per germline. CDR3 in amino acids: CATWSGRGYEQYF. As DNA, the CDR3 is TGCGCCACCTGGAGCGGGAGAGGGTACGAGCAGTACTTC.

V is TRBV6-1 and J is TRBJ2-7; D perhaps matches TRBD2 (5 bases). V dropped 5 bases and J dropped 1 base, with 15 bases sitting between them. This CDR3 spans 15 amino acids. Germline V CDR1 and CDR2: MNHNS, SASEGT. The CDR3 spells CASSSPRTGSYEQYF. DNA of the CDR3: TGTGCCAGCAGTTCACCACGGACGGGATCCTACGAGCAGTACTTC.

The chain is built from TRBV5-1 and TRBJ2-3; TRBD2 matches at 8 bases. The ends lost 0 bases at V and 5 bases at J; junction bases unmatched: 8. From germline, CDR1 is SGHRS and CDR2 YFSETQ. There are 16 residues in the CDR3. Here the CDR3 reads CASSLGLASMGDTQYF. CDR3 nucleotide sequence: TGCGCCAGCAGCTTGGGACTAGCGAGCATGGGAGATACGCAGTATTTT.

This rearrangement joins TRBV6-1 to TRBJ2-1, with 7 bases aligning to TRBD1. This CDR3 is 15 amino acids long. V shed 8 bases and J 7 bases; nucleotides not matched to a gene: 14. Per germline, CDR1 MNHNS and CDR2 SASEGT. This CDR3 reads CASGRTGVSWNEQFF. The CDR3, as DNA: TGTGCCAGCGGCCGAACAGGGGTCTCTTGGAATGAGCAGTTCTTC.

The genes are TRBV19 and TRBJ2-3; D not resolved. Trimming pared 1 base from V and 0 bases from J, leaving 8 bases between. This CDR3 has 15 amino acids. Looked up from germline, CDR1 is LNHDA and CDR2 is SQIVND (reference sequence). CDR3 nucleotides: TGTGCCAGTAGTATAGTCCTAACTAGCACAGATACGCAGTATTTT. Protein product: CASSIVLTSTDTQYF.

The genes are TRBV28 and TRBJ1-5; D is uncertain. V lost 5 bases and J lost 3, with 11 bases in between. The CDR3 has 14 residues. Germline loops: CDR1 MDHEN, CDR2 SYDVKM. CDR3 in DNA: TGTGCCAGCAGTCAACAACGGGACAATCAGCCCCAGCATTTT. Protein: CASSQQRDNQPQHF.